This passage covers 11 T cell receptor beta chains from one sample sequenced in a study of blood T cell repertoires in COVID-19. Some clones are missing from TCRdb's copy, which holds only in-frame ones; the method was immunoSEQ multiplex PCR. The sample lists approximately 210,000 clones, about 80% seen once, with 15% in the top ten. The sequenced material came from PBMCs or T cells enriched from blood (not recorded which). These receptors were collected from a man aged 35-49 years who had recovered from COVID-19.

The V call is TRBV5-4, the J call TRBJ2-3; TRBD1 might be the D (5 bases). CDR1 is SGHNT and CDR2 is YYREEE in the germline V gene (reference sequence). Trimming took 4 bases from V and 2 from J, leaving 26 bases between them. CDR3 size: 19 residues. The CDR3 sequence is CASSPGLAYGSGFTDTQYF. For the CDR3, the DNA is TGTGCCAGCAGCCCGGGCCTGGCATATGGGTCAGGGTTCACAGATACGCAGTATTTT. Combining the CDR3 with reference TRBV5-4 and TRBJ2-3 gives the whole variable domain ETGVTQSPTHLIKTRGQQVTLRCSSQSGHNTVSWYQQALGQGPQFIFQYYREEENGRGNFPPRFSGLQFPNYSSELNVNALELDDSALYLCASSPGLAYGSGFTDTQYFGPGTRLTVL.

CDR3 sequence reads: CASSPTTNTEAFF. CDR3 nucleotide sequence: TGTGCCAGCAGCCCGACAACGAACACTGAAGCTTTCTTT. The rearrangement links TRBV7-8 to TRBJ1-1; D unclear. Germline V gene data show CDR1 as SGHVS and CDR2 as FQNEAQ. The CDR3 contains 13 residues. The ends were cut back, 5 bases at V and 1 base at J, with 8 bases in the middle.

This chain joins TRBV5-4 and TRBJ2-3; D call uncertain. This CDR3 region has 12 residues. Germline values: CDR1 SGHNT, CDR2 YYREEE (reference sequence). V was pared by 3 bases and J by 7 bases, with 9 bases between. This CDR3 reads CASSSIENTQYF. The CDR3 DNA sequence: TGTGCCAGCAGCTCCATTGAGAATACGCAGTATTTT.

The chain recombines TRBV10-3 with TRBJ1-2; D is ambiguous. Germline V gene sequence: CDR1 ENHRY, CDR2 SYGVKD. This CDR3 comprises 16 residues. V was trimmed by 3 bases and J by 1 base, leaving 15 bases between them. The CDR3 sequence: CAISDDGQMVNYGYTF. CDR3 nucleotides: TGTGCCATCAGTGATGATGGGCAGATGGTTAACTATGGCTACACCTTC.

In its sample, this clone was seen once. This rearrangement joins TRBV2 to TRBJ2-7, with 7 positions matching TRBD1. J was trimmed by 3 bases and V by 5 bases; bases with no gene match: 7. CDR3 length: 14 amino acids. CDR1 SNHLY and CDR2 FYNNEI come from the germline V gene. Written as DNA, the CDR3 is TGTGCCAGCAGTTATCGGACAGGTCGCTACGAGCAGTACTTC. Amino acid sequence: CASSYRTGRYEQYF.

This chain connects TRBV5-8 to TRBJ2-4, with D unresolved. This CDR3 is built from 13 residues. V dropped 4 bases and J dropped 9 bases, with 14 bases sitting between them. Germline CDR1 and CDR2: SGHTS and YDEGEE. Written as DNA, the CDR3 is TGTGCCAGCAGCAGCGTGGAGATCTCCATTCAGTACTTC. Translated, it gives CASSSVEISIQYF.

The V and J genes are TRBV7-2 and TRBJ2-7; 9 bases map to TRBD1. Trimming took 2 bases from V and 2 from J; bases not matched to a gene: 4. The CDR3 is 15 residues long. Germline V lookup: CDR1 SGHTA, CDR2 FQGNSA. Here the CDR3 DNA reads TGTGCCAGCAGCTTACAGGACAGGGGCCCCTACGAGCAGTACTTC. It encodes CASSLQDRGPYEQYF.

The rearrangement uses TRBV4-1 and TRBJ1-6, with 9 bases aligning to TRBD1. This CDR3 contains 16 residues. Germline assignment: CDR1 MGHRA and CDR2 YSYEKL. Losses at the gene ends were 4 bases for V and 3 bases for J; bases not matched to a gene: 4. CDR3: CASSPGDRVYNSPLHF. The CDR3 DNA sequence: TGCGCCAGCAGCCCTGGGGACAGGGTCTATAATTCACCCCTCCACTTT.

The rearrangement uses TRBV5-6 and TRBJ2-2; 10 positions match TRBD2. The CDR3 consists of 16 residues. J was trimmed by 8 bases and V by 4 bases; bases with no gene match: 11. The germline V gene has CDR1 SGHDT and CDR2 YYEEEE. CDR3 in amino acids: CASSLAGLADGGELFF. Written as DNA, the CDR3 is TGTGCCAGCAGCCTCGCTGGACTAGCGGACGGAGGGGAGCTGTTTTTT.

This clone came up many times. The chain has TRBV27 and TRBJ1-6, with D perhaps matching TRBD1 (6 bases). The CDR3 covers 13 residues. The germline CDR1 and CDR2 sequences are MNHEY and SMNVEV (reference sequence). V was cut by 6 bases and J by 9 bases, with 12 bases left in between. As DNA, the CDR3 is TGTGCCAGCAGGACAGGCGAAAGTTCACCCCTCCACTTT. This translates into CASRTGESSPLHF.

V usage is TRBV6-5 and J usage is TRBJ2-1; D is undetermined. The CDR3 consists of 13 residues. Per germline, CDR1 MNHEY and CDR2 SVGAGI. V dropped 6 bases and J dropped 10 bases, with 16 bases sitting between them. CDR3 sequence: CASSLYSAEEQFF. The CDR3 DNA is TGTGCCAGCAGCTTATATAGTGCCGAAGAGCAGTTCTTC.